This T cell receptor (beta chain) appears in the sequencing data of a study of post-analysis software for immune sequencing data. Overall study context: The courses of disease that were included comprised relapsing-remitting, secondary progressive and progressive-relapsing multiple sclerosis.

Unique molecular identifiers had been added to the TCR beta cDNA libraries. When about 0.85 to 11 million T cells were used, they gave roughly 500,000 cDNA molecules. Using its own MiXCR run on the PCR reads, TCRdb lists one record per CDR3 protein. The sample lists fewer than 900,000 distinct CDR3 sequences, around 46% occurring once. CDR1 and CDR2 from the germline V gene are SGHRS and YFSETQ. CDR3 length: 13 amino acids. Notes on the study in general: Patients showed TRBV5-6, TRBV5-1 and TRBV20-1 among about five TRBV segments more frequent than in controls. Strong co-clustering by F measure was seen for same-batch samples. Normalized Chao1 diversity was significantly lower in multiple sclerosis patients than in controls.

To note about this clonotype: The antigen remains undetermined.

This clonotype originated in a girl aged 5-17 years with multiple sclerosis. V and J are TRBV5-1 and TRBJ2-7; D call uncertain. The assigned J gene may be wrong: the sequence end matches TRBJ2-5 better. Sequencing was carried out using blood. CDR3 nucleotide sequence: TGCGCCAGCAGCTTGGAGGTGGCTGAGACCCAGTACTTC. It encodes CASSLEVAETQYF.